The 4 T cell receptor beta chains presented below share a single source sample, sequenced in a study of blood T cell repertoires in COVID-19. The assay was immunoSEQ multiplex PCR, and TCRdb's table has in-frame clones only and misses some. Among fewer than 350,000 clones, roughly 87% were seen once, and the ten largest hold approximately 1%. The sample consisted of PBMCs or T cells enriched from blood (not recorded which). The receptor set was obtained from a young woman who had recovered from COVID-19.

This rearrangement joins TRBV5-1 to TRBJ1-1, with 8 bases that match TRBD1. This CDR3 has 16 amino acids. Germline lookup yields CDR1 SGHRS and CDR2 YFSETQ. The V and J ends lost 0 bases and 1 base, in that order; junction bases with no gene match: 5. DNA of the CDR3: TGCGCCAGCAGCTTGGCGTTCGGACAGGGGAACACTGAAGCTTTCTTT. Translating gives CASSLAFGQGNTEAFF. The whole variable domain, filled in from reference TRBV5-1 and TRBJ1-1, reads KAGVTQTPRYLIKTRGQQVTLSCSPISGHRSVSWYQQTPGQGLQFLFEYFSETQRNKGNFPGRFSGRQFSNSRSEMNVSTLELGDSALYLCASSLAFGQGNTEAFFGQGTRLTVV.

The rearrangement joins TRBV6-1 to TRBJ1-6; tentatively, D is TRBD1 (5 bases). Germline V gives CDR1 MNHNS, CDR2 SASEGT. Trimming pared 1 base from V and 4 bases from J, leaving 11 bases between. The CDR3 runs 16 residues. The CDR3 spells CASSEGQSFYNSPLHF. CDR3 coding DNA: TGTGCCAGCAGTGAAGGACAGTCGTTTTATAATTCACCCCTCCACTTT.

The V and J genes are TRBV12-5 and TRBJ2-5; a weak D match, TRBD2 (6 bases). Germline CDR1 and CDR2: LGHNT and FRNRAP. The CDR3 is 13 residues long. The V end lost 7 bases, the J end lost 1 base, and 10 bases lay between the germline ends. The CDR3 reads CASARDFQETQYF. The CDR3 region has the DNA TGTGCTAGTGCCCGGGACTTCCAAGAGACCCAGTACTTC.

V is TRBV27 and J is TRBJ2-4; TRBD2 matches 9 bases. The V gene's germline CDR1 is MNHEY and CDR2 SMNVEV (reference sequence). The CDR3 is 20 residues long. V dropped 4 bases and J dropped 5; count of bases not matched to a gene: 21. The CDR3 region is CASSSRVITLSSGKENIQYF. CDR3 in DNA: TGTGCCAGCAGTTCCCGCGTTATTACCCTCTCTAGCGGGAAGGAAAACATTCAGTACTTC.